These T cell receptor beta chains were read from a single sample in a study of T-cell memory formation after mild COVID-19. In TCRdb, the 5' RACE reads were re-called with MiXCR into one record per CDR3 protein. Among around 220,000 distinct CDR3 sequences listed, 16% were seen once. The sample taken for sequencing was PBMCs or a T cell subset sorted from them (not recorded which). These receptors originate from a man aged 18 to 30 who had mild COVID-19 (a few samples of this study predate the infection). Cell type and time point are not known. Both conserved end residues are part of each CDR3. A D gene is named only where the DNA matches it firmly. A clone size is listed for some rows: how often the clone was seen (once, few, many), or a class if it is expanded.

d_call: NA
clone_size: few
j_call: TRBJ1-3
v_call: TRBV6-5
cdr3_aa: CASKTLQGSGNTIYF
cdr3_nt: TGTGCCAGCAAAACTCTCCAGGGCTCTGGAAACACCATATATTTT

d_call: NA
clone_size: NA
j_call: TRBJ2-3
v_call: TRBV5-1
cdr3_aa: CASSLGKNTDTQYF
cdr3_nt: TGCGCCAGCAGCTTGGGCAAGAACACAGATACGCAGTATTTT

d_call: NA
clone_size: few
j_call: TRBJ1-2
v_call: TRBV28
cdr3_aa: CASSLRSYGYTF
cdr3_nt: TGTGCCAGCAGTTTACGGAGTTATGGCTACACCTTC

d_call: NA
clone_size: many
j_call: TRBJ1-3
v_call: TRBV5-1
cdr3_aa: CASSLGAGNTIYF
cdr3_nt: TGCGCCAGCAGCTTGGGGGCTGGAAACACCATATATTTT

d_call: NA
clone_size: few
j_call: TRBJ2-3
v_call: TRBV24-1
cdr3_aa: CATSDSDSIETDTQYF
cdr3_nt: TGTGCCACCAGTGACTCGGACTCGATAGAAACAGATACGCAGTATTTT

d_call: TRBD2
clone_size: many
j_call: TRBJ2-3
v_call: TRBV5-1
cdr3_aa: CASSLPGGGTDTQYF
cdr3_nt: TGCGCCAGCAGCTTGCCGGGGGGGGGCACAGATACGCAGTATTTT

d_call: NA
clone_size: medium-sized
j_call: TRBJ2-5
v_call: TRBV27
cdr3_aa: CASSFGQGQQETQYF
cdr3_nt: TGTGCCAGCAGTTTCGGCCAGGGCCAACAAGAGACCCAGTACTTC

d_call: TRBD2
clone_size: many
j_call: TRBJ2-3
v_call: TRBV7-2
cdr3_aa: CASSLGISGGAVDTQYF
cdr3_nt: TGTGCCAGCAGCTTAGGCATAAGCGGGGGGGCCGTAGATACGCAGTATTTT

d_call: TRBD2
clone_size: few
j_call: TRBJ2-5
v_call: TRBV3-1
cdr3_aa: CASSQYKAGIQETQYF
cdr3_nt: TGTGCCAGCAGCCAATATAAAGCGGGGATACAAGAGACCCAGTACTTC

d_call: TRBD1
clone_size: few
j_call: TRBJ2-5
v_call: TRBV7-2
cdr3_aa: CASSLDRGLGGVQYF
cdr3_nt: TGTGCCAGCAGCTTAGACAGGGGCTTAGGGGGCGTTCAGTACTTC

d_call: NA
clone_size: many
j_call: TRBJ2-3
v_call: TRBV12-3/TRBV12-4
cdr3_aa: CASTQLAGASWTQYF
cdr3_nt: TGTGCCAGCACTCAATTGGCGGGGGCCTCATGGACGCAGTATTTT

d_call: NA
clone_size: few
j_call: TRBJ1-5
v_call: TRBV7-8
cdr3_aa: CASSFGGAGQPQHF
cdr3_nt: TGTGCCAGCAGCTTTGGGGGGGCAGGTCAGCCCCAGCATTTT

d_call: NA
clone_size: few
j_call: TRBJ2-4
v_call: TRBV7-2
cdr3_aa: CASSPTPGQNIQYF
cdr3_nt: TGTGCCAGCAGCCCAACTCCTGGACAGAACATTCAGTACTTC

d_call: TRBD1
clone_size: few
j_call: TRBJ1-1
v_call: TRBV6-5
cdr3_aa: CASSKPGGTEAFF
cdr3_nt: TGTGCCAGCAGTAAGCCAGGGGGCACTGAAGCTTTCTTT